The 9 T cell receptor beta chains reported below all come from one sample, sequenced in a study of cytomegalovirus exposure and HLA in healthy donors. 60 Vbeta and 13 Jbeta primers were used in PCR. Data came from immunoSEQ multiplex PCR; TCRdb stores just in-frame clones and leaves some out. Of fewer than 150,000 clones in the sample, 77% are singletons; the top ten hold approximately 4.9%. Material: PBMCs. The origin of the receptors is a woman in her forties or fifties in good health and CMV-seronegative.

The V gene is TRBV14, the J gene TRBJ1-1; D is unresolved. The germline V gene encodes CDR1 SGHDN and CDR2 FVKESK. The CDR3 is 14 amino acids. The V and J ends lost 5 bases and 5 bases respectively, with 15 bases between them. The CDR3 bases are TGTGCCAGCAGCTGGAGGGCCTCGATGACTGAAGCTTTCTTT. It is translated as CASSWRASMTEAFF.

CDR3 in amino acids: CASSLAGRGHGYGYTF. The CDR3 coding sequence is TGTGCCAGCAGCTTGGCCGGAAGGGGGCACGGCTATGGCTACACCTTC. This chain links TRBV5-6 with TRBJ1-2; 7 bases are shared with TRBD1. V was pared by 0 bases and J by 4 bases, with 9 bases of the junction left unmatched. The CDR3 is made up of 16 amino acids. Looked up from germline, CDR1 is SGHDT and CDR2 is YYEEEE.

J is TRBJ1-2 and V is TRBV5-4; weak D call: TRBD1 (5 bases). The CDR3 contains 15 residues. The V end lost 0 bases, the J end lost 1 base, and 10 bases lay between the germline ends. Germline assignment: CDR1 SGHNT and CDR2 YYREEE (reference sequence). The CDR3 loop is CASSLDQGVNYGYTF. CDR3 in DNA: TGTGCCAGCAGCTTGGATCAAGGGGTTAACTATGGCTACACCTTC.

In DNA, the CDR3 is TGTGCCAGCACTCCTAAGGGGACAGAGGCCACAGATACGCAGTATTTT. Amino acids: CASTPKGTEATDTQYF. This chain uses TRBV5-6 with TRBJ2-3; 7 bases are shared with TRBD1. This CDR3 is 16 amino acids long. CDR1 and CDR2 (germline): SGHDT, YYEEEE. The trim removed 6 bases at V and 2 bases at J, leaving 12 bases unmatched.

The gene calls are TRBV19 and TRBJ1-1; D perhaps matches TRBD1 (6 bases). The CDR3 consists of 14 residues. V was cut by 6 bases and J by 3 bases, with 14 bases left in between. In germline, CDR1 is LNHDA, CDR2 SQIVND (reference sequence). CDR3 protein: CASRAGDSDTEAFF. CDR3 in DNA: TGTGCCAGTAGAGCAGGGGATTCGGACACTGAAGCTTTCTTT.

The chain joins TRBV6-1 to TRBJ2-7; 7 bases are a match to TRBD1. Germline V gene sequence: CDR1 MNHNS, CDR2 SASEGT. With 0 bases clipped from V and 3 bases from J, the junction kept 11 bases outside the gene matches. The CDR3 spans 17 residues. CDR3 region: CASSEAGWQGVFYEQYF. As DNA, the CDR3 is TGTGCCAGCAGTGAAGCAGGTTGGCAGGGGGTATTCTACGAGCAGTACTTC.

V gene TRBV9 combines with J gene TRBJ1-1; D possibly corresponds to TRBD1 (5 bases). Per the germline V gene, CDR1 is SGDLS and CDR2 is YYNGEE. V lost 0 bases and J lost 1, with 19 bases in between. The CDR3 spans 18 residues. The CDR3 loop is CASSVVPPSRDRNTEAFF. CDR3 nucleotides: TGTGCCAGCAGCGTAGTACCCCCCTCTAGAGACAGGAACACTGAAGCTTTCTTT.

The chain's CDR3 is CASSPGQSNEKLFF. The CDR3 DNA reads as TGTGCCAGTAGTCCGGGACAGAGTAATGAAAAACTGTTTTTT. This chain joins TRBV19 and TRBJ1-4; 7 nucleotides agree with TRBD1. Germline-derived CDR1 and CDR2 are LNHDA and SQIVND (reference sequence). Trimming took 5 bases from V and 4 from J; bases not matched to a gene: 4. The CDR3 spans 14 residues.

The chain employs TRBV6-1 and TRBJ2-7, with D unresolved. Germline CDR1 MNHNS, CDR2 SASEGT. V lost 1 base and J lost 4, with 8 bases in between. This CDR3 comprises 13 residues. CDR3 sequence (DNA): TGTGCCAGCAGTGAAGGGCAGGATTACGAGCAGTACTTC. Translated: CASSEGQDYEQYF.